One sample yielded the 14 T cell receptor beta chains listed below, sequenced in a study. TCRdb re-called the 5' RACE reads with MiXCR, one entry per CDR3 protein. The table lists approximately 6,000 distinct CDR3 sequences, roughly 60% of them singletons. The specimen was naive CD4+ T cells sorted from blood. Subset denoted: naive CD4+ T cells, CD4+CD45RA+CD25-. Receptor source: a female donor with breast cancer.

The CDR3 nucleotides read TGTGCCAGCAGCCCGCAGAACTCTGGAAACACCATATATTTT. Amino acid sequence: CASSPQNSGNTIYF. The chain recombines TRBV7-3 with TRBJ1-3; unclear D gene. The CDR3 covers 14 residues. Trimming stripped 5 bases from V and 0 bases from J, with 8 bases between. CDR1 and CDR2 from the germline V gene are SGHTA and FQGTGA.

The chain combines TRBV12-3 or TRBV12-4 with TRBJ1-5; D is possibly TRBD1 (5 bases). V lost 5 bases and J 6 bases, leaving 11 bases between the germline ends. The CDR3 has 13 amino acids. The CDR3 sequence: CASSGRVLQPQHF. CDR3 nucleotides: TGTGCCAGCAGTGGCAGGGTACTTCAGCCCCAGCATTTT.

V and J are TRBV20-1 and TRBJ1-2; no firm D call. CDR1 DFQATT and CDR2 SNEGSKA come from the germline V gene (reference sequence). This CDR3 is 12 amino acids long. The ends were cut back, 2 bases at V and 2 bases at J, with 6 bases in the middle. The CDR3 loop is CSARHQNYGYTF. The CDR3 nucleotides read TGCAGTGCTAGACATCAAAACTATGGCTACACCTTC.

V and J are TRBV11-2 and TRBJ2-7; D gene ambiguous. Trimming left V 3 bases short and J 3 bases short, with 9 bases between. This CDR3 has 13 residues. Germline assignment: CDR1 SGHAT and CDR2 FQNNGV. CDR3 DNA sequence: TGTGCCAGCAGCTTGGTCCCGAGCTACGAGCAGTACGTC. It encodes CASSLVPSYEQYV.

This chain connects TRBV25-1 to TRBJ1-1; D gene ambiguous. Germline CDR1 MGHDK, CDR2 SYGVNS. Trimming took 2 bases from V and 1 from J, leaving 2 bases between them. The CDR3 consists of 12 residues. The CDR3 loop reads CASSEANTEAFF. The CDR3 region has the DNA TGTGCCAGCAGTGAAGCGAACACTGAAGCTTTCTTT.

The J gene is TRBJ2-3, the V gene TRBV20-1, with 9 bases aligning to TRBD2. This CDR3 comprises 14 residues. V lost 5 bases, J lost 7 bases, and 10 bases stayed unmatched. Germline CDR1 reads DFQATT; CDR2 reads SNEGSKA (reference sequence). CDR3 sequence: CSAASGAGLYTQYF. The CDR3 region has the DNA TGCAGTGCTGCTAGCGGGGCGGGGCTATATACGCAGTATTTT.

The V and J genes are TRBV5-5 and TRBJ1-5; D remains unclear. V was clipped by 0 bases and J by 1 base, with 8 bases between them. CDR1 is SGHKS, CDR2 YYEKEE, per germline (reference sequence). This CDR3 comprises 15 residues. The CDR3 spells CASSLDPVSNQPQHF. For the CDR3, the DNA is TGTGCCAGCAGCTTGGATCCGGTGAGCAATCAGCCCCAGCATTTT.

The chain joins TRBV12-3 or TRBV12-4 to TRBJ2-2; perhaps TRBD1 as D (6 bases). With 7 bases removed from V and 6 bases from J, the gap between germline ends came to 18 bases. This CDR3 region has 15 residues. CDR3 DNA sequence: TGTGCCAGCACCGCACCCCCAGGGGTTGCCGGGGAGCTGTTTTTT. This codes for CASTAPPGVAGELFF.

CDR3 DNA: TGCAGTGCTAGACAGACAGGGAATCAGCCCCAGCATTTT. This translates into CSARQTGNQPQHF. V gene TRBV20-1 combines with J gene TRBJ1-5, with 7 bases identical to TRBD1. Germline loops: CDR1 DFQATT, CDR2 SNEGSKA (reference sequence). V dropped 2 bases and J dropped 4; count of bases not matched to a gene: 2. The CDR3 is 13 residues long.

This clonotype has just a few counts. The V and J genes are TRBV7-9 and TRBJ1-2; 10 nucleotides align to TRBD1. Per germline, CDR1 SEHNR and CDR2 FQNEAQ (reference sequence). J lost 6 bases, V lost 2 bases, and 9 bases had no gene match. The CDR3 length is 16 residues. The CDR3 spells CASSLLSGQGQNGYTF. In DNA, the CDR3 is TGTGCCAGCAGCTTACTATCGGGACAGGGGCAGAATGGCTACACCTTC.

This clonotype has just a few counts. This sequence joins TRBV7-2 and TRBJ2-5; D is possibly TRBD2 (7 bases). The CDR3 covers 15 residues. Germline loops: CDR1 SGHTA, CDR2 FQGNSA. Trimming removed 4 bases from V and 5 bases from J, with 17 bases in between. CDR3 amino acids: CASSSGGAYGETQYF. CDR3 DNA: TGTGCCAGCAGCTCGGGGGGCGCTTATGGGGAGACCCAGTACTTC.

The rearrangement uses TRBV29-1 and TRBJ1-2; no clear D gene. This CDR3 contains 13 residues. Germline CDR1 is SQVTM and CDR2 is ANQGSEA. Trimming pared 0 bases from V and 10 bases from J, leaving 15 bases between. The CDR3 DNA is TGCAGCGTTGAAGATGGGATTAGGGCCGACTACACCTTC. It yields the protein CSVEDGIRADYTF.

This chain uses TRBV7-2 with TRBJ1-2; the D gene is possibly TRBD1 (5 bases). Germline CDR1 and CDR2: SGHTA and FQGNSA. The CDR3 loop spans 13 amino acids. Between the trimmed V and J ends, which lost 3 bases and 7 bases, there was a span of 12 bases. The CDR3 nucleotides are TGTGCCAGCAGCTTTGACAGAGACGGTGGCTACACCTTC. Its translation is CASSFDRDGGYTF.

The J gene is TRBJ2-3, the V gene TRBV30; D may be TRBD2 (5 bases). The CDR3 extends over 14 amino acids. The germline gives CDR1 GTSNPN, CDR2 SVGIG (reference sequence). The CDR3 spells CASAVGANTDTQYF. The CDR3 bases are TGTGCTTCAGCAGTGGGAGCGAACACAGATACGCAGTATTTT.